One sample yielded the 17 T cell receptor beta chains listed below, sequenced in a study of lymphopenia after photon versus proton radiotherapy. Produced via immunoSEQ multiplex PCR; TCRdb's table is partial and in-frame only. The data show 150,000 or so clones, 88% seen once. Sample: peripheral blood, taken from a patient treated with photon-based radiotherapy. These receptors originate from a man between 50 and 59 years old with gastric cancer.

CDR3 coding DNA: TGTGCCAGCAGTTCACGGATGAACACTGAAGCTTTCTTT. Its protein is CASSSRMNTEAFF. The rearrangement uses TRBV28 and TRBJ1-1; D unclear. CDR1 is MDHEN, CDR2 SYDVKM, per germline. V lost 4 bases, J lost 0 bases, and 6 bases lay in between. This CDR3 region has 13 residues.

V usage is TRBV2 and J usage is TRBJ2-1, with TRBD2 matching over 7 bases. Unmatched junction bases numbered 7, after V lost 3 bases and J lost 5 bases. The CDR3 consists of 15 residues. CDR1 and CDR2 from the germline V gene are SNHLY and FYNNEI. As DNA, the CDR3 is TGTGCCAGCAGTGATAAAGGACTAGTTAACAATGAGCAGTTCTTC. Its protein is CASSDKGLVNNEQFF.

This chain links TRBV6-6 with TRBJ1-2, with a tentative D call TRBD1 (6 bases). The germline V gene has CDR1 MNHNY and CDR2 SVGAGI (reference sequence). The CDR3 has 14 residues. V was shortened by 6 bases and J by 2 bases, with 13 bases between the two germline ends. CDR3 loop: CASRGGQGNYGYTF. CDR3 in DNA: TGTGCCAGCAGGGGCGGCCAGGGGAACTATGGCTACACCTTC.

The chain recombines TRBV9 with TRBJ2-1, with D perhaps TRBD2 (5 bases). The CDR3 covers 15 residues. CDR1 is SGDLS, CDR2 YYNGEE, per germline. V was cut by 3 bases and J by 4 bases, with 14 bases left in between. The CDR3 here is CASSAGGWEYNEQFF. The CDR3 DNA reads TGTGCCAGCAGCGCCGGCGGGTGGGAGTACAATGAGCAGTTCTTC.

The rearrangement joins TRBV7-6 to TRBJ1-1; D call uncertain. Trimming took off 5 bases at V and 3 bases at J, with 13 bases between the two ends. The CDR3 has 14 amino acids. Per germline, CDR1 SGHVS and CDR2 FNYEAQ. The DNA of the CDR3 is TGTGCCAGCAGCCCGACTTCCTGGGACACTGAAGCTTTCTTT. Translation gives CASSPTSWDTEAFF.

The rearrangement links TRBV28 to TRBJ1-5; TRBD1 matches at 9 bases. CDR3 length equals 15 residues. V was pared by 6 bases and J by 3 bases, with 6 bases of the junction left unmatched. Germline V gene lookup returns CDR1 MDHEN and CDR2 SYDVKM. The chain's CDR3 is CASSMGQGFNQPQHF. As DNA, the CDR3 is TGTGCCAGCAGCATGGGACAGGGCTTCAATCAGCCCCAGCATTTT.

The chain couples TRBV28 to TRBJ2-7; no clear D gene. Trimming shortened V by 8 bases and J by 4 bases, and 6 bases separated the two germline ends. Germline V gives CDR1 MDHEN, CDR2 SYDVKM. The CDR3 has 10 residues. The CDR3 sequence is CASGRYEQYF. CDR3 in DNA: TGTGCCAGCGGAAGATACGAGCAGTACTTC.

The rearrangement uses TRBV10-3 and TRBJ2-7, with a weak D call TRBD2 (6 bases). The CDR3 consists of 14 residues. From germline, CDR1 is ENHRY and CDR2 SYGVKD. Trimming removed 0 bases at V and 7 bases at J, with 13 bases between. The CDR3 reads CAISESGLPREQYF. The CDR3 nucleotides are TGTGCCATCAGTGAGTCGGGACTCCCTAGGGAGCAGTACTTC.

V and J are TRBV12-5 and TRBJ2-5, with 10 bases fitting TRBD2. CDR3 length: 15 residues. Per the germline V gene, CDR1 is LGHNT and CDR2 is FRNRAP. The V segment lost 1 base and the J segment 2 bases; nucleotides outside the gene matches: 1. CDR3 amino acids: CASGLGTSGQETQYF. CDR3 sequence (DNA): TGTGCTAGTGGTTTGGGGACTAGCGGACAAGAGACCCAGTACTTC. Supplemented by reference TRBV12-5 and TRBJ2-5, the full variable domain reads DARVTQTPRHKVTEMGQEVTMRCQPILGHNTVFWYRQTMMQGLELLAYFRNRAPLDDSGMPKDRFSAEMPDATLATLKIQPSEPRDSAVYFCASGLGTSGQETQYFGPGTRLLVL.

CDR3 bases: TGCGCCAGCAGCTACGGACTAGCGGGCTCCTACGAGCAGTACTTC. It translates to CASSYGLAGSYEQYF. The chain links TRBV5-1 to TRBJ2-7; 11 positions agree with TRBD2. The CDR3 is made up of 15 amino acids. The V segment lost 3 bases and the J segment 0 bases; nucleotides outside the gene matches: 2. Germline V gene sequence: CDR1 SGHRS, CDR2 YFSETQ. The full variable domain, its missing parts supplied by reference TRBV5-1 and TRBJ2-7, is KAGVTQTPRYLIKTRGQQVTLSCSPISGHRSVSWYQQTPGQGLQFLFEYFSETQRNKGNFPGRFSGRQFSNSRSEMNVSTLELGDSALYLCASSYGLAGSYEQYFGPGTRLTVT.

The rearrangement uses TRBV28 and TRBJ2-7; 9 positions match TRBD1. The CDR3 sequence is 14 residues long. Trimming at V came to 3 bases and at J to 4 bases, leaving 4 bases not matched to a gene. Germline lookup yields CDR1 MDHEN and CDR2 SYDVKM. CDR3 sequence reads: CASSFNRGRYEQYF. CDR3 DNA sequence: TGTGCCAGCAGTTTCAACAGGGGGCGATACGAGCAGTACTTC.

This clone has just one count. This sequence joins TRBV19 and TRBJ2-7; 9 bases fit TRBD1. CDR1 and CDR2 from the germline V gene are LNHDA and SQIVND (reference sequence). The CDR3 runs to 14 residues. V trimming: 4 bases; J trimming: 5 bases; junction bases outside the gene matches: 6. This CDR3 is CASSTQQGANEQYF. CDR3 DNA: TGTGCCAGTAGTACCCAACAGGGGGCGAACGAGCAGTACTTC.

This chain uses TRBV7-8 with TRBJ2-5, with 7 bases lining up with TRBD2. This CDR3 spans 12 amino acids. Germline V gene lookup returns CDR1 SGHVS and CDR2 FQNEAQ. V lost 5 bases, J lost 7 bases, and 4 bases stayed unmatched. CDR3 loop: CASSPGRGTQYF. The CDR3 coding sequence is TGTGCCAGCAGCCCAGGGAGGGGGACCCAGTACTTC.

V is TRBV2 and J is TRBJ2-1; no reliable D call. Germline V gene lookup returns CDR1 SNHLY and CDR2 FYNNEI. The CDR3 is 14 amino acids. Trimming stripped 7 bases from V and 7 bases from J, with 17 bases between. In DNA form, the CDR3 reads TGTGCCAGCACCGTGGGCAGTCAGAGGAATGAGCAGTTCTTC. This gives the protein CASTVGSQRNEQFF.

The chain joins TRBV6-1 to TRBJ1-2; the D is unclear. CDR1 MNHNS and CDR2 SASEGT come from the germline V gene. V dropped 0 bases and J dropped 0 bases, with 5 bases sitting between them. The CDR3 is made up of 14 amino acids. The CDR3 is CASSEAHTNYGYTF. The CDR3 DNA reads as TGTGCCAGCAGTGAAGCGCACACTAACTATGGCTACACCTTC.

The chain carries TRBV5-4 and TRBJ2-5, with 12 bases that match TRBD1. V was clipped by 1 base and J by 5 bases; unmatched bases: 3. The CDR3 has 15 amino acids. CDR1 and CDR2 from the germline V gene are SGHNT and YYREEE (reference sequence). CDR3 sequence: CASSLPGTGGETQYF. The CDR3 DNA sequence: TGTGCCAGCAGCTTGCCCGGGACAGGGGGCGAGACCCAGTACTTC.

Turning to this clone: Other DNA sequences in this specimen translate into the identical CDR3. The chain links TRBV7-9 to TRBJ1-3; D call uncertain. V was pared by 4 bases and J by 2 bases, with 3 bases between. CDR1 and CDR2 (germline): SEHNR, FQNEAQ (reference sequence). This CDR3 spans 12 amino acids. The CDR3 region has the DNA TGTGCCAGCAGCTCACCTGGAAACACCATATATTTT. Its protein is CASSSPGNTIYF. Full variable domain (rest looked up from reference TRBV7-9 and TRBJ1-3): DTGVSQNPRHKITKRGQNVTFRCDPISEHNRLYWYRQTLGQGPEFLTYFQNEAQLEKSRLLSDRFSAERPKGSFSTLEIQRTEQGDSAMYLCASSSPGNTIYFGEGSWLTVV.